These 5 T cell receptor beta chains came from one sample sequenced in a study of tumor-infiltrating lymphocytes in localized non-small cell lung cancer. Profiled with immunoSEQ multiplex PCR; TCRdb holds only in-frame clones, not every one. Of some 30,000 clones in the sample, 75% to 90% are singletons; the top ten hold around 2%. Material for sequencing was lung tumor tissue. The receptor source for this set is a human donor with non-small cell lung cancer.

This clone turned up a few times. CDR3 DNA: TGTGCCATCAGACCTCAGGACAGTCGGGGAGAGACCCAGTACTTC. Translation: CAIRPQDSRGETQYF. The gene calls are TRBV10-3 and TRBJ2-5, with D perhaps TRBD1 (6 bases). Germline V gene sequence: CDR1 ENHRY, CDR2 SYGVKD. The CDR3 is made up of 15 amino acids. Trimming removed 6 bases at V and 4 bases at J, with 18 bases between.

The rearrangement links TRBV28 to TRBJ2-3, with no clear D. V gave up 3 bases and J gave up 2 bases, with 9 bases separating them. CDR3 length: 14 amino acids. Germline V gives CDR1 MDHEN, CDR2 SYDVKM. The CDR3 loop reads CASSFNRNTDTQYF. The CDR3 DNA sequence: TGTGCCAGCAGTTTTAACAGAAACACAGATACGCAGTATTTT.

The chain links TRBV18 to TRBJ2-7; D not certain. The CDR3 is 15 residues long. The V end was cut by 1 base, the J end by 1 base, with 11 bases between. Germline loops: CDR1 KGHSH, CDR2 LQKENI. CDR3 residues: CASSPLRGLSYEQYF. As DNA, the CDR3 is TGTGCCAGCTCACCACTGAGAGGCCTATCCTACGAGCAGTACTTC.

The rearrangement joins TRBV7-2 to TRBJ1-1; unclear D gene. The CDR3 is 14 amino acids. Germline loops: CDR1 SGHTA, CDR2 FQGNSA. Between the trimmed V and J ends, which lost 5 bases and 10 bases, there was a span of 20 bases. CDR3 DNA sequence: TGTGCCAGCAGCGCCACAGCAACTCGGCGGGGAGCTTTCTTT. Protein product: CASSATATRRGAFF.

The chain is built from TRBV4-2 and TRBJ1-6; 10 bases match TRBD1. The CDR3 length is 15 residues. Germline assignment: CDR1 LGHNA and CDR2 YNFKEQ. Trimming cost V 0 bases and J 9 bases; bases outside gene matches: 2. CDR3 residues: CASSQEGTGVSPLHF. CDR3 coding DNA: TGTGCCAGCAGCCAAGAGGGGACAGGGGTTTCACCCCTCCACTTT.